Presented here are 30 T cell receptor beta chains from one specimen sequenced in a study of regulatory T cells in long-lasting Graves disease. Time point denoted: newly diagnosed GD, antithyroid drugs for less than 3 months. Generation of the TCR library employed RNA extracted from PBMCs. Relying on iRepertoire HTBI primers and Arm-PCR of CDR3 regions, the team built TCR beta libraries. From the multiplex PCR reads, TCRdb called clonotypes with MiXCR, one entry per CDR3 protein. The data hold about 400,000 distinct CDR3 sequences, with roughly 15% observed a single time. The specimen was peripheral blood mononuclear cells (PBMCs), collected at new diagnosis, from a patient treated with antithyroid drugs. These receptors all come from a female donor with Graves disease.

This clonotype was counted ten times or more. The rearrangement uses TRBV7-2 and TRBJ2-1, with TRBD2 matching over 10 bases. Per the germline V gene, CDR1 is SGHTA and CDR2 is FQGNSA. The CDR3 length is 14 residues. V shed 6 bases, J shed 4 bases, and the junction held 3 bases outside the gene matches. CDR3 loop: CASRLLAGYNEQFF. In DNA, the CDR3 is TGTGCCAGCAGGCTACTAGCGGGGTACAATGAGCAGTTCTTC.

J is TRBJ2-7 and V is TRBV7-2; 9 nucleotides line up with TRBD2. Losses at the gene ends were 2 bases for V and 8 bases for J; bases not matched to a gene: 19. The CDR3 consists of 18 residues. The germline CDR1 and CDR2 sequences are SGHTA and FQGNSA. CDR3 region: CASSLNALPGRGGGKQYF. CDR3 nucleotide sequence: TGTGCCAGCAGCTTAAACGCGCTTCCCGGGCGGGGGGGTGGAAAGCAGTACTTC.

This clonotype came up many times. The V gene is TRBV7-9, the J gene TRBJ2-1; D remains ambiguous. Germline CDR1 reads SEHNR; CDR2 reads FQNEAQ (reference sequence). The germline V and J ends were trimmed by 0 bases and 0 bases, with 9 bases remaining between them. The CDR3 spans 16 residues. In DNA, the CDR3 is TGTGCCAGCAGCTTAGCGACGGTCAGCTCCTACAATGAGCAGTTCTTC. Protein: CASSLATVSSYNEQFF.

This clonotype was counted ten times or more. The genes are TRBV30 and TRBJ1-3, with 7 positions matching TRBD1. Germline lookup yields CDR1 GTSNPN and CDR2 SVGIG (reference sequence). This CDR3 comprises 14 residues. Germline trimming cut 5 bases from V and 4 bases from J; bases unmatched to any gene: 8. The CDR3 DNA reads TGTGCCTGGGGTACAGGGGTCGAGGGAAACACCATATATTTT. Its translation: CAWGTGVEGNTIYF.

V gene TRBV7-9 combines with J gene TRBJ2-3; 7 bases match TRBD2. This CDR3 is built from 16 residues. Germline CDR1 reads SEHNR; CDR2 reads FQNEAQ (reference sequence). Unmatched junction bases numbered 15, after V lost 6 bases and J lost 6 bases. CDR3 DNA sequence: TGTGCCAGCAGTAACGGGGGGTTTACAGTATCGGATACGCAGTATTTT. Protein sequence: CASSNGGFTVSDTQYF.

This clonotype has ten or more counts. The chain links TRBV28 to TRBJ1-3; tentative D call: TRBD1 (5 bases). Trimming pared 3 bases from V and 6 bases from J, leaving 15 bases between. Germline-derived CDR1 and CDR2 are MDHEN and SYDVKM. This CDR3 region has 15 residues. CDR3 in DNA: TGTGCCAGCAGTTTCAGGTCCGGGGGGATAAACACCATATATTTT. It yields the protein CASSFRSGGINTIYF.

V gene TRBV6-1 combines with J gene TRBJ2-1; 8 bases fit TRBD2. This CDR3 is built from 18 residues. Per the germline V gene, CDR1 is MNHNS and CDR2 is SASEGT. V was pared by 10 bases and J by 1 base, with 18 bases of the junction left unmatched. Here the CDR3 DNA reads TGTGCCATACATACCGGGGGGGCTAGCGGGCCGTCCTACAATGAGCAGTTCTTC. This codes for CAIHTGGASGPSYNEQFF.

This clonotype appeared many times. The chain has TRBV20-1 and TRBJ1-2; D is unclear. This CDR3 contains 13 residues. Germline CDR1 reads DFQATT; CDR2 reads SNEGSKA (reference sequence). The germline V and J ends were trimmed by 3 bases and 3 bases, with 11 bases remaining between them. The CDR3 is CSASGFGYYGYTF. CDR3 DNA sequence: TGCAGTGCTAGTGGATTTGGGTACTATGGCTACACCTTC.

This clonotype appeared many times. The chain combines TRBV5-1 with TRBJ2-1; the D gene is possibly TRBD2 (5 bases). The CDR3 totals 15 residues. CDR1 is SGHRS, CDR2 YFSETQ, per germline. V was pared by 7 bases and J by 0 bases, with 14 bases between. The CDR3 region has the DNA TGCGCCAGCGCTGAGGGAACTGGCTCCTACAATGAGCAGTTCTTC. Amino acids: CASAEGTGSYNEQFF.

This clonotype was picked up a small number of times. V and J are TRBV20-1 and TRBJ2-4; the D is unclear. With 8 bases removed from V and 0 bases from J, the gap between germline ends came to 5 bases. The CDR3 is 11 residues long. Germline V gene sequence: CDR1 DFQATT, CDR2 SNEGSKA (reference sequence). The CDR3 protein is CSSIAKNIQYF. The CDR3 nucleotides are TGCAGTTCAATAGCCAAAAACATTCAGTACTTC.

This clonotype occurred many times. The chain recombines TRBV5-1 with TRBJ1-2, with D tentatively TRBD1 (6 bases). The CDR3 is 13 residues long. Trimming stripped 4 bases from V and 4 bases from J, with 11 bases between. Germline CDR1 SGHRS, CDR2 YFSETQ. This chain's CDR3 is CASSRTDSYGYTF. CDR3 nucleotide sequence: TGCGCCAGCAGCCGCACGGACAGCTATGGCTACACCTTC.

This clonotype came up once. The genes are TRBV9 and TRBJ2-1; 7 bases are a match to TRBD2. V shed 3 bases, J shed 6 bases, and the junction held 9 bases outside the gene matches. The CDR3 extends over 15 amino acids. The germline V gene encodes CDR1 SGDLS and CDR2 YYNGEE. This chain's CDR3 is CASSADPLAFNEQFF. Written as DNA, the CDR3 is TGTGCCAGCAGCGCCGATCCACTAGCGTTCAATGAGCAGTTCTTC.

This clonotype was recorded at least ten times. The chain has TRBV7-3 and TRBJ2-1; D not certain. This CDR3 comprises 13 residues. V was clipped by 1 base and J by 6 bases, with 7 bases between them. CDR1 is SGHTA, CDR2 FQGTGA, per germline. The CDR3 protein is CASSLIGLNEQFF. CDR3 nucleotide sequence: TGTGCCAGCAGCTTAATTGGGCTCAATGAGCAGTTCTTC.

The sample holds a few counts of this clonotype. It may be a read error: a sequence one base away is much more abundant. The J gene is TRBJ1-1, the V gene TRBV7-6, with 10 bases identical to TRBD1. Germline loops: CDR1 SGHVS, CDR2 FNYEAQ. The CDR3 sequence is 15 residues long. CDR3 bases: TGTGCCAGCAGCGTAGCCGGGACAGGGGCAACTGAAGCTTCCTTT. As protein: CASSVAGTGATEASF.

This clonotype was recorded a few times. The chain links TRBV19 to TRBJ1-5; TRBD1 matches at 7 bases. This CDR3 spans 15 amino acids. Germline CDR1 reads LNHDA; CDR2 reads SQIVND (reference sequence). V was pared by 1 base and J by 3 bases, with 3 bases of the junction left unmatched. CDR3 sequence (DNA): TGTGCCAGTAGTATAGTAACAGGGGTCAATCAGCCCCAGCATTTT. Amino acid sequence: CASSIVTGVNQPQHF.

The rearrangement joins TRBV20-1 to TRBJ2-1, with TRBD2 matching over 9 bases. CDR1 and CDR2 from the germline V gene are DFQATT and SNEGSKA (reference sequence). V trimming: 1 base; J trimming: 5 bases; junction bases outside the gene matches: 9. The CDR3 extends over 16 amino acids. CDR3 amino acids: CSARALAGEKDNEQFF. The CDR3, as DNA: TGCAGTGCTAGAGCCTTAGCGGGAGAGAAAGACAATGAGCAGTTCTTC.

This clonotype was picked up many times. This rearrangement joins TRBV20-1 to TRBJ1-1, with TRBD1 as a possible D gene (6 bases). Germline loops: CDR1 DFQATT, CDR2 SNEGSKA (reference sequence). V was shortened by 8 bases and J by 0 bases, with 13 bases between the two germline ends. CDR3 size: 13 residues. The CDR3 loop is CSPEGEVNTEAFF. The DNA of the CDR3 is TGCAGTCCAGAGGGGGAAGTGAACACTGAAGCTTTCTTT.

In this sample, this clonotype turned up many times. An end of the junction does not agree with germline; a read error may underlie this. J is TRBJ1-3 and V is TRBV5-1, with D perhaps matching TRBD1 (5 bases). CDR3 size: 17 residues. The germline V gene has CDR1 SGHRS and CDR2 YFSETQ. The CDR3 protein is CASSTGTVYFSGNTIYF. Written as DNA, the CDR3 is TGTGCCAGCAGTACCGGGACGGTATATTTCTCTGGAAACACCATATATTTT.

This rearrangement joins TRBV27 to TRBJ1-2; D is uncertain. This CDR3 is built from 14 residues. The V end was cut by 6 bases, the J end by 8 bases, with 19 bases between. Germline CDR1 MNHEY, CDR2 SMNVEV (reference sequence). The DNA for the CDR3 is TGTGCCAGCAGAGCATCGGGAGGGTCTCTCGGCTACACCTTC. The encoded protein is CASRASGGSLGYTF.

The V call is TRBV19, the J call TRBJ2-3; 7 bases align to TRBD1. With V trimmed by 4 bases and J by 2 bases, 6 bases remained unmatched. This CDR3 contains 15 residues. Per the germline V gene, CDR1 is LNHDA and CDR2 is SQIVND (reference sequence). The CDR3 protein is CASSTLQGPTDTQYF. Written as DNA, the CDR3 is TGTGCCAGTAGTACCTTACAGGGGCCCACAGATACGCAGTATTTT.

This clonotype was picked up a small number of times. The chain employs TRBV5-1 and TRBJ2-5; TRBD1 might be the D (6 bases). The germline gives CDR1 SGHRS, CDR2 YFSETQ. Between the trimmed V and J ends, which lost 5 bases and 2 bases, there was a span of 19 bases. The length of the CDR3 is 16 residues. CDR3 amino acids: CASSVTRGTIQETQYF. The CDR3 DNA follows: TGCGCCAGCAGTGTCACGAGGGGGACGATACAAGAGACCCAGTACTTC.

This clonotype was counted ten times or more. V gene TRBV2 combines with J gene TRBJ1-5; D is perhaps TRBD1 (5 bases). The CDR3 extends over 14 amino acids. With 2 bases removed from V and 6 bases from J, the gap between germline ends came to 11 bases. Germline assignment: CDR1 SNHLY and CDR2 FYNNEI. The CDR3 DNA follows: TGTGCCAGCAGTGAATGGACATCCAGTCAGCCCCAGCATTTT. This codes for CASSEWTSSQPQHF.

This clonotype came up many times. CDR3 bases: TGTGCCAGCAGTGTAGAGAGGAAGGGCGCTTTCTTT. Protein sequence: CASSVERKGAFF. The chain links TRBV2 to TRBJ1-1; D is unresolved. Trimming removed 4 bases at V and 11 bases at J, with 14 bases between. Germline V gene data show CDR1 as SNHLY and CDR2 as FYNNEI. The CDR3 runs to 12 residues.

In its sample, this clonotype was seen many times. CDR3 sequence (DNA): TGTGCCAGCAAAGGGGGACAGGGTAGTAAAGCTTTCTTT. Encoded protein: CASKGGQGSKAFF. V gene TRBV2 combines with J gene TRBJ1-1; 9 nucleotides line up with TRBD1. This CDR3 spans 13 amino acids. The V gene end was trimmed by 7 bases and the J gene end by 9 bases; junction bases not matched to a gene: 9. Germline lookup yields CDR1 SNHLY and CDR2 FYNNEI.

The chain employs TRBV9 and TRBJ1-1, with a weak D call TRBD1 (5 bases). Germline values: CDR1 SGDLS, CDR2 YYNGEE. The CDR3 covers 14 residues. Trimming left V 4 bases short and J 3 bases short, with 13 bases between. The CDR3 nucleotides read TGTGCCAGCAGCACCCGACAGTGGGACACTGAAGCTTTCTTT. It specifies CASSTRQWDTEAFF.

The chain couples TRBV11-2 to TRBJ1-2; D not certain. The CDR3 loop spans 13 amino acids. The V end lost 7 bases, the J end lost 1 base, and 10 bases lay between the germline ends. CDR1 SGHAT and CDR2 FQNNGV come from the germline V gene. For the CDR3, the DNA is TGTGCCAGCATCCCCCCCGGTAACTATGGCTACACCTTC. Residues: CASIPPGNYGYTF.

This clonotype came up many times. The V and J genes are TRBV20-1 and TRBJ1-1; TRBD1 might be the D (6 bases). V lost 6 bases and J lost 1, with 18 bases in between. Per germline, CDR1 DFQATT and CDR2 SNEGSKA (reference sequence). The CDR3 runs 15 residues. DNA of the CDR3: TGCAGTGCCTCGACGCCCGGGGGCAGGAACACTGAAGCTTTCTTT. This translates into CSASTPGGRNTEAFF.

At least ten counts were recorded for this clonotype. The chain uses TRBV12-3 or TRBV12-4 and TRBJ1-3; D is undetermined. The CDR3 loop spans 14 amino acids. Between the trimmed V and J ends, which lost 10 bases and 4 bases, there was a span of 17 bases. The CDR3 DNA reads TGTGCCACCTGGACCGCTAGACGCGGAAACACCATATATTTT. It translates to CATWTARRGNTIYF.

In the case of this clonotype: This likely stems from a read error, as it lies one base from a far larger clone. The CDR3 protein is CASSQDDGRANEQFF. CDR3 nucleotide sequence: TGTGCCAGCAGCCAAGATGACGGACGGGCCAATGAGCAGTTCTTC. This chain uses TRBV11-2 with TRBJ2-1; D unclear. Germline lookup yields CDR1 SGHAT and CDR2 FQNNGV. V was cut by 5 bases and J by 6 bases, with 17 bases left in between. This CDR3 has 15 amino acids.

This clonotype showed up just a few times. The chain has TRBV4-1 and TRBJ1-2, with a weak D call TRBD1 (6 bases). The CDR3 length is 14 residues. V was trimmed by 9 bases and J by 5 bases, leaving 19 bases between them. In germline, CDR1 is MGHRA, CDR2 YSYEKL. The CDR3 here is CASRPGARGYGYTF. The CDR3 nucleotides are TGCGCCAGTCGGCCAGGGGCGAGGGGATATGGCTACACCTTC.